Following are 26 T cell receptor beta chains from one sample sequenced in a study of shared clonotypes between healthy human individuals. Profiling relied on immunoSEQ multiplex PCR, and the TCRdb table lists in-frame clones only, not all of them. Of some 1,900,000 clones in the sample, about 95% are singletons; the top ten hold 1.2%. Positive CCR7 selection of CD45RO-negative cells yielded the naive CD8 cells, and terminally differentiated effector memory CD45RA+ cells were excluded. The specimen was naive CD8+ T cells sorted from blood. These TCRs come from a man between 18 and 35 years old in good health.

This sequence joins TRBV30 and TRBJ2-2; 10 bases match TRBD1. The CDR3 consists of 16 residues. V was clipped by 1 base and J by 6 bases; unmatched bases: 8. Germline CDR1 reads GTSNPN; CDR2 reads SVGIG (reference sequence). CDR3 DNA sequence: TGTGCCTGGAGTGGTCGGGACAGGGGTACCCCCGGGGAGCTGTTTTTT. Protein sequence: CAWSGRDRGTPGELFF.

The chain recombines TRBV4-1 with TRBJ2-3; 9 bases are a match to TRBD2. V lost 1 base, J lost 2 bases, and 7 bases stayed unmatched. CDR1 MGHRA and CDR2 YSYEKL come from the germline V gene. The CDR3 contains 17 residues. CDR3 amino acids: CASSQVRLAEDTDTQYF. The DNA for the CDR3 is TGCGCCAGCAGCCAAGTCCGACTAGCGGAGGACACAGATACGCAGTATTTT.

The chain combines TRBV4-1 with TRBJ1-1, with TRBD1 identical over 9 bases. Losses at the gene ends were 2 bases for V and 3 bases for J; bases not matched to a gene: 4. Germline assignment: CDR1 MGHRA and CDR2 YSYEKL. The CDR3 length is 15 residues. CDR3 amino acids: CASSQKTGGYTEAFF. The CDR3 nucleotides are TGCGCCAGCAGCCAAAAAACAGGGGGCTACACTGAAGCTTTCTTT.

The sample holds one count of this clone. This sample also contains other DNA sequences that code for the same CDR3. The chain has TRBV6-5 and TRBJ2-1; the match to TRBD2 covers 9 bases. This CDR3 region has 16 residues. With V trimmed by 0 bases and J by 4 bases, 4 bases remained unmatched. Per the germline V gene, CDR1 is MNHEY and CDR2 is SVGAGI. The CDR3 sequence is CASSYSREGLYNEQFF. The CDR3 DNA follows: TGTGCCAGCAGTTACTCGCGGGAGGGACTATACAATGAGCAGTTCTTC.

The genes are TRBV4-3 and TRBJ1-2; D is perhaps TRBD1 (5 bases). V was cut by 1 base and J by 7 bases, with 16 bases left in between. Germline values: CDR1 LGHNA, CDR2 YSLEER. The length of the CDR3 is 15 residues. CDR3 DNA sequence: TGCGCCAGCAGCCAAGGGGGACCGGGAACAAGTGGCTACACCTTC. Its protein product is CASSQGGPGTSGYTF.

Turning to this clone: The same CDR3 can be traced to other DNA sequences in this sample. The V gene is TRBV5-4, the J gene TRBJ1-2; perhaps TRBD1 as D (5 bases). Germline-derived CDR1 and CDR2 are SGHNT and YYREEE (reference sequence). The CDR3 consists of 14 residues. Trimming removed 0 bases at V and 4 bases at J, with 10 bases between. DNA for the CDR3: TGTGCCAGCAGCTTGGAAGGGGTTGGCTATGGCTACACCTTC. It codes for CASSLEGVGYGYTF.

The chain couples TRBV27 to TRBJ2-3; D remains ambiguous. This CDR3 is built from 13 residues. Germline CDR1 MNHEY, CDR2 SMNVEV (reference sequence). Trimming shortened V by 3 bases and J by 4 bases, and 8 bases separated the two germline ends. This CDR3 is CASSLSWADTQYF. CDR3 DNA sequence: TGTGCCAGCAGTTTGAGCTGGGCAGATACGCAGTATTTT.

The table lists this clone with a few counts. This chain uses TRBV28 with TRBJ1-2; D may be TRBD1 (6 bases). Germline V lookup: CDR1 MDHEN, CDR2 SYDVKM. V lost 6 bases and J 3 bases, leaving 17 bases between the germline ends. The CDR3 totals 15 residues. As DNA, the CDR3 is TGTGCCAGCAGCCTGACCCGTGAGGGGGACTATGGCTACACCTTC. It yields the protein CASSLTREGDYGYTF.

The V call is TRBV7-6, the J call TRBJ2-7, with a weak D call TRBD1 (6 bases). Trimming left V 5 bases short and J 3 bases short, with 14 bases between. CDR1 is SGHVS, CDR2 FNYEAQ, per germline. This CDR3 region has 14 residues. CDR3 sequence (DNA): TGTGCCAGCAGCCCGTTGACAGGATACTACGAGCAGTACTTC. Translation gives CASSPLTGYYEQYF.

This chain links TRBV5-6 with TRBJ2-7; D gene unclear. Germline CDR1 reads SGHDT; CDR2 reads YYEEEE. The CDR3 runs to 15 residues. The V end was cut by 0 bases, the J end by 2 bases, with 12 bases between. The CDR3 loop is CASSLEARATYEQYF. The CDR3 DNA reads TGTGCCAGCAGCTTGGAGGCCAGAGCTACCTACGAGCAGTACTTC.

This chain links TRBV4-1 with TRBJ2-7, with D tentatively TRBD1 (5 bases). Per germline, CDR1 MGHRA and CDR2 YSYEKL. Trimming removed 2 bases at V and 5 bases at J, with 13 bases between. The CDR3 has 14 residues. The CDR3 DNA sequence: TGCGCCAGCAGCCAACGAACAGGCCCCAACGAGCAGTACTTC. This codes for CASSQRTGPNEQYF.

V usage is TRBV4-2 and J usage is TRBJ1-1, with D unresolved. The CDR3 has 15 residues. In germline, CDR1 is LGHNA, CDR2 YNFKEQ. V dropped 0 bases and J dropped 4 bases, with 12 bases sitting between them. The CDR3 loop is CASSQDGWGATEAFF. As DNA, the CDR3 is TGTGCCAGCAGCCAAGATGGGTGGGGAGCCACTGAAGCTTTCTTT.

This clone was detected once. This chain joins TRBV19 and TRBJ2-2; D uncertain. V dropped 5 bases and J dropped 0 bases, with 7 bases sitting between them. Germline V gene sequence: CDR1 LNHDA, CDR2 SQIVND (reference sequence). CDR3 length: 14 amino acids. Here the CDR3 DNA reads TGTGCCAGTAGTCAATCTTCGAACACCGGGGAGCTGTTTTTT. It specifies CASSQSSNTGELFF.

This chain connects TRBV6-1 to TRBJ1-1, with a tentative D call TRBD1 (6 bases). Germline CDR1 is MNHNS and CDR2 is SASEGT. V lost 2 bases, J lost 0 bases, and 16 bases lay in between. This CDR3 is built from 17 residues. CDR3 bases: TGTGCCAGCAGTGAACGGCCAGGGGCCCTTATGAACACTGAAGCTTTCTTT. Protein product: CASSERPGALMNTEAFF.

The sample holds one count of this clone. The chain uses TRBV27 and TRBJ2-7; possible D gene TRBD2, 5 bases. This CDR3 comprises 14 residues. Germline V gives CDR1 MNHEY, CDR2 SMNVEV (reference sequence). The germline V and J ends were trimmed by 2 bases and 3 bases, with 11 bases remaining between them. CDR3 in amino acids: CASSLRGLYYEQYF. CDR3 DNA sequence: TGTGCCAGCAGTTTACGTGGACTCTACTACGAGCAGTACTTC.

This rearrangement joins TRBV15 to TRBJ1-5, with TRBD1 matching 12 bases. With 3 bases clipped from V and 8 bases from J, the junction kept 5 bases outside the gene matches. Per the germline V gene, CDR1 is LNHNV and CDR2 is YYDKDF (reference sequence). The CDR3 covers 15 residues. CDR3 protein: CATSSYGTGGEPQHF. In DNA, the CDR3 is TGTGCCACCAGCAGCTACGGGACAGGGGGCGAGCCCCAGCATTTT.

Here the CDR3 reads CASSSGTGEQYF. CDR3 in DNA: TGCGCCAGCAGCTCCGGGACAGGGGAGCAGTACTTC. The genes are TRBV5-1 and TRBJ2-7; 9 bases align to TRBD1. Germline trimming cut 3 bases from V and 7 bases from J; bases unmatched to any gene: 2. The CDR3 runs to 12 residues. Germline CDR1 reads SGHRS; CDR2 reads YFSETQ.

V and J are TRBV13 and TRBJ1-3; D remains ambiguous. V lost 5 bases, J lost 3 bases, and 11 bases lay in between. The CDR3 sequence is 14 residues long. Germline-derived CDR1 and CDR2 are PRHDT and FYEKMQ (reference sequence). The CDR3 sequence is CASSPASDGNTIYF. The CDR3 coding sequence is TGTGCCAGCAGCCCGGCCTCGGATGGAAACACCATATATTTT. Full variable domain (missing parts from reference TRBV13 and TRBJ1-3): AAGVIQSPRHLIKEKRETATLKCYPIPRHDTVYWYQQGPGQDPQFLISFYEKMQSDKGSIPDRFSAQQFSDYHSELNMSSLELGDSALYFCASSPASDGNTIYFGEGSWLTVV.

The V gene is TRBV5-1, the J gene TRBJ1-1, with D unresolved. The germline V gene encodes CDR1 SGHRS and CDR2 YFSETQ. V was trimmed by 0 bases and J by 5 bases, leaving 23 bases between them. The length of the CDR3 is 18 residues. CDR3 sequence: CASSLGRLETLTTTEAFF. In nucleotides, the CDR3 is TGCGCCAGCAGCTTGGGAAGGTTGGAGACACTTACCACTACTGAAGCTTTCTTT.

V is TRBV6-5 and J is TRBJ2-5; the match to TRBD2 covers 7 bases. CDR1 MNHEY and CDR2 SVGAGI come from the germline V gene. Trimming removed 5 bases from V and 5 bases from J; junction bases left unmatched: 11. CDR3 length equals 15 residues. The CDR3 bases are TGTGCCAGCAGTCCCACGGGCGGGAGCGGGGAGACCCAGTACTTC. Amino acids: CASSPTGGSGETQYF.

The CDR3 DNA is TGCGCCAGCAGCCAAGATATGGGGGAGTGGGAGACCCAGTACTTC. It translates to CASSQDMGEWETQYF. The chain recombines TRBV4-1 with TRBJ2-5; TRBD1 or TRBD2 may be the D gene (5 bases each). The CDR3 contains 15 residues. Trimming pared 0 bases from V and 5 bases from J, leaving 13 bases between. Germline lookup yields CDR1 MGHRA and CDR2 YSYEKL.

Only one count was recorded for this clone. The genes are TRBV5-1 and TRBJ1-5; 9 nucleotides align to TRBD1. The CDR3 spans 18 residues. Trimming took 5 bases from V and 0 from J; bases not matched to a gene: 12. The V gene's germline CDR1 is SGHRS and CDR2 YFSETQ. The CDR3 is CASRPWDRESDSNQPQHF. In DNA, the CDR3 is TGCGCCAGCAGACCCTGGGACAGGGAAAGTGATAGCAATCAGCCCCAGCATTTT.

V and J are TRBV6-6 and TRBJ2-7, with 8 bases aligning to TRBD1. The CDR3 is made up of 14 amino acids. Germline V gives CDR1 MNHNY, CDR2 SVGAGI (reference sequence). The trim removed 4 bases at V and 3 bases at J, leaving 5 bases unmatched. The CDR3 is CASSSGGAIYEQYF. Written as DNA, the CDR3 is TGTGCCAGCAGTTCAGGGGGCGCCATCTACGAGCAGTACTTC.

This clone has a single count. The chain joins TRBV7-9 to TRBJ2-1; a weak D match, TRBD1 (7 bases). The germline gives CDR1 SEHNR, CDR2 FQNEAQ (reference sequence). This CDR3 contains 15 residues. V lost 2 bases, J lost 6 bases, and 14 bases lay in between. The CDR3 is CASSLLSQGGNEQFF. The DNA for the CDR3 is TGTGCCAGCAGCTTACTCTCCCAGGGGGGCAATGAGCAGTTCTTC.

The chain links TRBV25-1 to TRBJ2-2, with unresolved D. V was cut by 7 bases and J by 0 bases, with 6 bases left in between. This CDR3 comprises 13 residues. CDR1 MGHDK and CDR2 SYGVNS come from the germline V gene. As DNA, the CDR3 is TGTGCCAGCATCGAGGCGAACACCGGGGAGCTGTTTTTT. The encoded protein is CASIEANTGELFF. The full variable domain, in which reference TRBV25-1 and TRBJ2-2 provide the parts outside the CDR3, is EADIYQTPRYLVIGTGKKITLECSQTMGHDKMYWYQQDPGMELHLIHYSYGVNSTEKGDLSSESTVSRIRTEHFPLTLESARPSHTSQYLCASIEANTGELFFGEGSRLTVL.

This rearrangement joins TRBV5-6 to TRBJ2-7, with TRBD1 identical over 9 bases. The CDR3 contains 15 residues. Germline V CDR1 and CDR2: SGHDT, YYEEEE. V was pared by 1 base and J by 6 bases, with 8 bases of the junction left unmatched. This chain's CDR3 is CASSLIRADRGEQYF. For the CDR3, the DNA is TGTGCCAGCAGCTTGATAAGGGCGGACAGGGGCGAGCAGTACTTC.